This T cell receptor (beta chain) derives from a study of T cells in pancreatic ductal adenocarcinoma. Study findings and constraints: The resected cohort was biased toward the minority with early-stage disease.

Note on this clone: Its target is not known.

Sequencing was performed with immunoSEQ multiplex PCR; in TCRdb, only in-frame clones are kept and a portion is missing. The sample holds over 15,000 clones, around nine tenths seen once. Selected pancreatic ductal adenocarcinoma patients had undergone surgery without neoadjuvant therapy. Germline lookup yields CDR1 SGHRS and CDR2 YFSETQ. V trimming: 4 bases; J trimming: 0 bases; junction bases outside the gene matches: 11. This CDR3 has 18 amino acids. This receptor was obtained from a human donor with pancreatic ductal adenocarcinoma. The sequencing sample was made of PBMCs. V gene TRBV5-1 combines with J gene TRBJ2-1; 9 positions match TRBD2. The DNA for the CDR3 is TGCGCCAGCAGCCCGGAGGTGAATAGCGGGAGCTCCTACAATGAGCAGTTCTTC. It codes for CASSPEVNSGSSYNEQFF.